One and the same sample provided the 5 T cell receptor beta chains below, sequenced in a study of T cells in Graves' hyperthyroidism and ophthalmopathy. Amplification targeted TCR beta CDR3 regions from RNA transcripts. When the TCR CDR3 underwent first-round RT-PCR, the HTBI primer set was used. TCRdb re-analysed the multiplex PCR reads in MiXCR, keeping a single row per CDR3 protein. The sample consists of 500,000 or so distinct CDR3 sequences, 17% of them appearing once. The sequencing input was blood. These receptors were obtained from a woman between 18 and 30 years old with Graves' ophthalmopathy.

This clonotype was seen repeatedly, ten times or more. For the CDR3, the DNA is TGCAGTGCTAGAACCGGGACAGGGGTTAACGAGCAGTACTTC. Protein product: CSARTGTGVNEQYF. The genes are TRBV20-1 and TRBJ2-7; TRBD1 matches at 10 bases. The CDR3 contains 14 residues. CDR1 is DFQATT and CDR2 is SNEGSKA in the germline V gene (reference sequence). V was pared by 2 bases and J by 5 bases, with 6 bases of the junction left unmatched.

This sequence joins TRBV5-6 and TRBJ2-2, with TRBD2 identical over 11 bases. Losses at the gene ends were 0 bases for V and 4 bases for J; bases not matched to a gene: 14. Germline CDR1 reads SGHDT; CDR2 reads YYEEEE. CDR3 length: 20 residues. CDR3 sequence reads: CASSLGVVSGGAHGTGELFF. In nucleotides, the CDR3 is TGTGCCAGCAGCTTGGGAGTTGTTAGCGGGGGGGCCCATGGCACCGGGGAGCTGTTTTTT.

The chain joins TRBV7-9 to TRBJ1-6; TRBD1 aligns across 7 bases. CDR3 size: 19 residues. After removal of 0 bases from V and 0 bases from J, the junction contained 8 bases not matched to a gene. The germline CDR1 and CDR2 sequences are SEHNR and FQNEAQ (reference sequence). In DNA, the CDR3 is TGTGCCAGCAGCTTAGCGCTAACGGACAGGAGCTCCTATAATTCACCCCTCCACTTT. This encodes CASSLALTDRSSYNSPLHF.

Many counts were recorded for this clonotype. V is TRBV11-2 and J is TRBJ2-7; either TRBD1 or TRBD2 may fit D (5 bases each). Germline CDR1 reads SGHAT; CDR2 reads FQNNGV. This CDR3 region has 14 residues. The V end lost 7 bases, the J end lost 3 bases, and 16 bases lay between the germline ends. The CDR3 DNA follows: TGTGCCAGCACCCCCGGGGCGGGCAACTACGAGCAGTACTTC. Residues: CASTPGAGNYEQYF.

This clonotype was detected only a few times. This sequence joins TRBV29-1 and TRBJ1-1, with D possibly TRBD1 on 5 matching bases. This CDR3 has 11 amino acids. CDR1 SQVTM and CDR2 ANQGSEA come from the germline V gene. As DNA, the CDR3 is TGCAGTTTTGGGGGGGAATTTGAAGCTTTCTTT. This encodes CSFGGEFEAFF.